These 10 T cell receptor beta chains were all obtained from the same sample, sequenced in a study of human T cells and chemical hapten exposure. Each CDR3 protein is one row after TCRdb ran MiXCR on the RACE reads. The sample shows approximately 260,000 distinct CDR3 sequences, approximately 7.5% of them seen only once. Indicated time point: pre-sensitization, week 0. Treatment noted: therapeutic diphenylcyclopropenone sensitization with weekly scalp DPC. Source: whole blood, taken in connection with sensitization to the hapten diphenylcyclopropenone (DPC). The receptor set was obtained from a man younger than 35 with alopecia areata. Some clones in this sample may be carry-over from other donors' samples.

This chain uses TRBV9 with TRBJ2-1; TRBD1 matches 11 bases. Unmatched junction bases numbered 9, after V lost 3 bases and J lost 4 bases. The CDR3 is made up of 17 amino acids. CDR1 and CDR2 (germline): SGDLS, YYNGEE. CDR3 loop: CASSADPGQGAYNEQFF. Here the CDR3 DNA reads TGTGCCAGCAGCGCCGACCCCGGACAGGGGGCGTACAATGAGCAGTTCTTC.

This clonotype was counted at least ten times. The rearrangement joins TRBV24-1 to TRBJ2-3; no clear D gene. V lost 0 bases to trimming and J lost 6 bases, with 6 bases between them. The CDR3 sequence is 13 residues long. In germline, CDR1 is KGHDR, CDR2 SFDVKD. The CDR3, as DNA: TGTGCCACCAGTGATTTGATCTCGGATACGCAGTATTTT. Translated, it gives CATSDLISDTQYF.

This clonotype was found a few times. V usage is TRBV6-2 or TRBV6-3 and J usage is TRBJ1-5, with D unclear. V gave up 7 bases and J gave up 7 bases, with 14 bases separating them. Germline V gene lookup returns CDR1 MNHEY and CDR2 SVGEGT. CDR3 size: 13 residues. CDR3: CASTIHPEQPQHF. In DNA, the CDR3 is TGTGCCAGCACCATACACCCGGAACAGCCCCAGCATTTT.

This clonotype was observed a few times. V usage is TRBV14 and J usage is TRBJ2-3; 7 positions agree with TRBD2. CDR1 and CDR2 (germline): SGHDN, FVKESK. This CDR3 spans 17 amino acids. After removal of 4 bases from V and 1 base from J, the junction contained 11 bases not matched to a gene. The CDR3 loop is CASSRDYHISRTDTQYF. Here the CDR3 DNA reads TGTGCCAGCAGCCGGGACTATCACATCTCCCGCACAGATACGCAGTATTTT.

This clonotype was observed a handful of times. This chain connects TRBV5-5 to TRBJ2-2; D assignment may be TRBD1 or TRBD2 (5 bases each). Trimming removed 5 bases from V and 7 bases from J, with 15 bases in between. Germline assignment: CDR1 SGHKS and CDR2 YYEKEE (reference sequence). The CDR3 totals 14 residues. The CDR3 DNA reads TGTGCCAGCAGTCGGGGAAGGGGAAACGGGGAGCTGTTTTTT. This translates into CASSRGRGNGELFF.

This clonotype came up a few times. The rearrangement links TRBV7-2 to TRBJ1-6; TRBD1 matches at 8 bases. The CDR3 has 15 residues. CDR1 is SGHTA and CDR2 is FQGNSA in the germline V gene. Losses at the gene ends were 4 bases for V and 7 bases for J; bases not matched to a gene: 6. The CDR3 loop is CASSSRTGLNSPLHF. The CDR3 DNA is TGTGCCAGCAGCTCCAGGACAGGGTTGAATTCACCCCTCCACTTT. The entire variable domain, with the rest obtained from reference TRBV7-2 and TRBJ1-6, is as follows: GAGVSQSPSNKVTEKGKDVELRCDPISGHTALYWYRQSLGQGLEFLIYFQGNSAPDKSGLPSDRFSAERTGGSVSTLTIQRTQQEDSAVYLCASSSRTGLNSPLHFGNGTRLTVT.

This clonotype was detected a few times. The gene calls are TRBV6-5 and TRBJ2-3, with TRBD1 identical over 9 bases. V gave up 7 bases and J gave up 2 bases; unmatched junction bases: 4. The CDR3 runs to 14 residues. From germline, CDR1 is MNHEY and CDR2 SVGAGI. Here the CDR3 reads CASMRDRVTDTQYF. CDR3 nucleotide sequence: TGTGCCAGCATGCGGGACAGGGTCACAGATACGCAGTATTTT.

This sequence joins TRBV10-1 and TRBJ2-7; D uncertain. CDR3 length equals 12 residues. Trimming removed 3 bases at V and 3 bases at J, with 6 bases between. The germline CDR1 and CDR2 sequences are WNHNN and SYGVQD (reference sequence). CDR3 residues: CASSDSYYEQYF. The DNA of the CDR3 is TGCGCCAGCAGTGATTCATACTACGAGCAGTACTTC.

In this sample, this clonotype turned up many times. The chain has TRBV28 and TRBJ2-3; 8 bases agree with TRBD1. The V gene end was trimmed by 4 bases and the J gene end by 1 base; junction bases not matched to a gene: 4. This CDR3 has 15 residues. Per the germline V gene, CDR1 is MDHEN and CDR2 is SYDVKM. CDR3 sequence reads: CASSSRGRGTDTQYF. The CDR3 DNA follows: TGTGCCAGCAGTTCCAGGGGGCGAGGCACAGATACGCAGTATTTT. Full variable domain (remainder filled in from reference TRBV28 and TRBJ2-3): DVKVTQSSRYLVKRTGEKVFLECVQDMDHENMFWYRQDPGLGLRLIYFSYDVKMKEKGDIPEGYSVSREKKERFSLILESASTNQTSMYLCASSSRGRGTDTQYFGPGTRLTVL.

The rearrangement joins TRBV6-2 or TRBV6-3 to TRBJ2-7; D is undetermined. The CDR3 is made up of 12 amino acids. The V end lost 6 bases, the J end lost 0 bases, and 6 bases lay between the germline ends. Germline loops: CDR1 MNHEY, CDR2 SVGEGT. CDR3 sequence reads: CASSGPSYEQYF. The CDR3 DNA follows: TGTGCCAGCAGCGGTCCCTCCTACGAGCAGTACTTC.